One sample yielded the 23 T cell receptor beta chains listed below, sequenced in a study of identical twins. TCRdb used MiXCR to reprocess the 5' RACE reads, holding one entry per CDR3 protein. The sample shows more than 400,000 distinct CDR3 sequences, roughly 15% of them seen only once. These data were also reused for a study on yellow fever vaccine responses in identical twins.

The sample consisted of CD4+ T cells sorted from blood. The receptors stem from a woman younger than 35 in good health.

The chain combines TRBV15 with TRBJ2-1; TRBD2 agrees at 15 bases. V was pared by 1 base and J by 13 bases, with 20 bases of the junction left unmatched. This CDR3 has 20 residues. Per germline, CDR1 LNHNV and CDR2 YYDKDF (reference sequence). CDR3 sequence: CATSRVPGSEGLAGGHFQFF. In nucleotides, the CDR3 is TGTGCCACCAGCAGAGTCCCCGGGTCCGAGGGACTAGCGGGGGGACATTTTCAGTTCTTC.

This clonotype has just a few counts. CDR3 in DNA: TGCAGTGCCCCTGGACACGGGAACACTGAAGCTTTCTTT. This codes for CSAPGHGNTEAFF. V and J are TRBV20-1 and TRBJ1-1; weak D call: TRBD1 (5 bases). The CDR3 is made up of 13 amino acids. CDR1 is DFQATT, CDR2 SNEGSKA, per germline (reference sequence). Trimming removed 6 bases at V and 1 base at J, with 12 bases between.

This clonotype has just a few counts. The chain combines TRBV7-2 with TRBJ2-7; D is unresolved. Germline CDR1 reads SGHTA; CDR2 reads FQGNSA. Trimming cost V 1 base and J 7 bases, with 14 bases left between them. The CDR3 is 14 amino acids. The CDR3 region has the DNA TGTGCCAGCAGCTTAGGGGTCAGAAATGGGGAGCAGTACTTC. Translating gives CASSLGVRNGEQYF.

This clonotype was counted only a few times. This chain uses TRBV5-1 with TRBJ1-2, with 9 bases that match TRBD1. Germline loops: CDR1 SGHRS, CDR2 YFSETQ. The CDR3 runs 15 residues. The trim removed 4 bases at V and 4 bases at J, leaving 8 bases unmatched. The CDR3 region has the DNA TGCGCCAGCAGCGATACAGGGGGCGCAAGCTATGGCTACACCTTC. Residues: CASSDTGGASYGYTF.

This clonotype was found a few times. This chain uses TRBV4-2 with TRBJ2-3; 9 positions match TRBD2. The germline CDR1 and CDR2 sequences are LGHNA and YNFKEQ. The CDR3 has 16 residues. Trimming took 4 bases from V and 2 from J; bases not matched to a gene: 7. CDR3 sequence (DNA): TGTGCCAGCAGCCGACGACTAGCGGACTACACAGATACGCAGTATTTT. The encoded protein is CASSRRLADYTDTQYF.

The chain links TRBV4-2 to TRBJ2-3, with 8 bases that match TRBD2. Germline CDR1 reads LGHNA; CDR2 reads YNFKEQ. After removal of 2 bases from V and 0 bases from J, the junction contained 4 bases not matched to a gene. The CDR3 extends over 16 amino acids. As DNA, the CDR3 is TGTGCCAGCAGCCAACGAGCGGGGGACAGCACAGATACGCAGTATTTT. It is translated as CASSQRAGDSTDTQYF.

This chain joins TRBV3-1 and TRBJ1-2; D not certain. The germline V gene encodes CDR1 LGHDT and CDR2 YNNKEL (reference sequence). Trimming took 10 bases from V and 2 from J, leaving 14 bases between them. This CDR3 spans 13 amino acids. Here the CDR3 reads CATGPRPNYGYTF. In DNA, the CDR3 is TGTGCCACTGGACCCCGGCCCAACTATGGCTACACCTTC. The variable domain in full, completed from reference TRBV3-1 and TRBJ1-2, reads DTAVSQTPKYLVTQMGNDKSIKCEQNLGHDTMYWYKQDSKKFLKIMFSYNNKELIINETVPNRFSPKSPDKAHLNLHINSLELGDSAVYFCATGPRPNYGYTFGSGTRLTVV.

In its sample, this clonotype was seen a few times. DNA for the CDR3: TGCAGTGCTAGAGCTGACAGGGTGGGCACTGAAGCTTTCTTT. Protein: CSARADRVGTEAFF. The chain couples TRBV20-1 to TRBJ1-1; 7 nucleotides match TRBD1. The ends lost 1 base at V and 4 bases at J; junction bases unmatched: 6. The CDR3 consists of 14 residues. The germline V gene encodes CDR1 DFQATT and CDR2 SNEGSKA (reference sequence).

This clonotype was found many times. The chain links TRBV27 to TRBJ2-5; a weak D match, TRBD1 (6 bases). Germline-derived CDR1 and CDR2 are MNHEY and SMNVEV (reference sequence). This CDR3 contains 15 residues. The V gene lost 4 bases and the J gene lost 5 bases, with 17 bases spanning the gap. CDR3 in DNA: TGTGCCAGCAGTTGGAACAGGGCGTTAGCGGAGACCCAGTACTTC. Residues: CASSWNRALAETQYF.

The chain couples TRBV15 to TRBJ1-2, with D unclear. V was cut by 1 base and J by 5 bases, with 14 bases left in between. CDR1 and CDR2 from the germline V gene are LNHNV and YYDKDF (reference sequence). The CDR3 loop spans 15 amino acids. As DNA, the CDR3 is TGTGCCACCAGCAGAGTCCAGAACCCTCGTTATGGCTACACCTTC. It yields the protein CATSRVQNPRYGYTF.

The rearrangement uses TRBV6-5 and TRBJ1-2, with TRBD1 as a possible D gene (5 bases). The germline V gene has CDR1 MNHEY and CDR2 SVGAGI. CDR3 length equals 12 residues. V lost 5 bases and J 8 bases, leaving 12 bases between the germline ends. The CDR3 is CASSTPGHGYTF. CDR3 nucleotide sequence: TGTGCCAGCAGTACTCCCGGACACGGCTACACCTTC.

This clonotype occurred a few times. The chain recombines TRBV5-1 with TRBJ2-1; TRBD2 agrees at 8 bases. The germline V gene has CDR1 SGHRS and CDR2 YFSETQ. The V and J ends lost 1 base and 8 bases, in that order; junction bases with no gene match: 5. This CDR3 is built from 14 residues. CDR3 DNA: TGCGCCAGCAGCTTGTCAGCGGGAGACCATGAGCAGTTCTTC. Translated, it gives CASSLSAGDHEQFF.

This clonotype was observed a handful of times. CDR3 sequence (DNA): TGTGCCAGCAGCTTTGGGCTAGCGGACTCCTACCAGGAGCAGTACTTC. Protein product: CASSFGLADSYQEQYF. This chain uses TRBV5-5 with TRBJ2-7; 7 bases map to TRBD2. V shed 2 bases and J 7 bases; nucleotides not matched to a gene: 15. CDR1 is SGHKS and CDR2 is YYEKEE in the germline V gene (reference sequence). The CDR3 contains 16 residues.

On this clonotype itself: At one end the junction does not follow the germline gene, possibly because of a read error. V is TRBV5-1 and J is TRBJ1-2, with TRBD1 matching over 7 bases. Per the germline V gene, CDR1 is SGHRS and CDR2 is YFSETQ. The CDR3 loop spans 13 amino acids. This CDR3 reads CASSLVDRDGIHF. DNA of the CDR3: TGCGCCAGCAGCTTAGTCGACAGGGACGGGATCCACTTC.

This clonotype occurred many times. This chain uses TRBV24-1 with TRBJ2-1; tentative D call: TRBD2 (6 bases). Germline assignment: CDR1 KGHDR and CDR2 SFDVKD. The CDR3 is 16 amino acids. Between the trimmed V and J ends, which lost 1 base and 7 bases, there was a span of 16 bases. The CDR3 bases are TGTGCCACCAGTGATTTTGGGGGGACCCACCTGAATGAGCAGTTCTTC. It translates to CATSDFGGTHLNEQFF.

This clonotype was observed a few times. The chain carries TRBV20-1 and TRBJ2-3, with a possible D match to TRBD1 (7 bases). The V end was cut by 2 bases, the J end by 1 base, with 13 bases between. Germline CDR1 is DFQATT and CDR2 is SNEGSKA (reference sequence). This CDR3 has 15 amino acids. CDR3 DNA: TGCAGTGCTAGATCCGGCAGGGGGGGCACAGATACGCAGTATTTT. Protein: CSARSGRGGTDTQYF.

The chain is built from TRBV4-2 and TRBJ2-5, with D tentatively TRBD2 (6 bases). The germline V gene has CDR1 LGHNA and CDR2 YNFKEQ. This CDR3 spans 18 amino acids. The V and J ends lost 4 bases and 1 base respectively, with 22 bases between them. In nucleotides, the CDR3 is TGTGCCAGCAGCCTCGGCGGGATGAGGGCGGGGACCCAAGAGACCCAGTACTTC. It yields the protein CASSLGGMRAGTQETQYF.

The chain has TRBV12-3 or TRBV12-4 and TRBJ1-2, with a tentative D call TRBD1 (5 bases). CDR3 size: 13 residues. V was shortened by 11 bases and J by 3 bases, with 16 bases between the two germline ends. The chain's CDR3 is CAGGKRGDYGYTF. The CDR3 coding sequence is TGTGCCGGTGGGAAGCGGGGGGACTATGGCTACACCTTC.

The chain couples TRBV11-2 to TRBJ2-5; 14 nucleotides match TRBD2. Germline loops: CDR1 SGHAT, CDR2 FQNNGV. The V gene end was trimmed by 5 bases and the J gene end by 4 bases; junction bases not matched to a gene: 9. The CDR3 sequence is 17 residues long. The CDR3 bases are TGTGCCAGCAGCCCGACCGAAGGACTAGCGGGGGGAGAGACCCAGTACTTC. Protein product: CASSPTEGLAGGETQYF.

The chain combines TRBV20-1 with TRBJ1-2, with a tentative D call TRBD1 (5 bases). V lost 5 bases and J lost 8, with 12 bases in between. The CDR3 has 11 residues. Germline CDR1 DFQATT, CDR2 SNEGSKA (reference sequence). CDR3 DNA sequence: TGCAGTGCTTCGGACATGCCGGGCTACACCTTC. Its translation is CSASDMPGYTF.

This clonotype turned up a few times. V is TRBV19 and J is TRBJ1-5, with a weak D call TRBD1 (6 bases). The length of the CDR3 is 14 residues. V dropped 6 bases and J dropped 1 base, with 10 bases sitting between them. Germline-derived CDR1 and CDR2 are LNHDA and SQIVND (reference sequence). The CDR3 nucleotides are TGTGCCAGTAGGAAAACAGGGAGCAATCAGCCCCAGCATTTT. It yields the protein CASRKTGSNQPQHF.

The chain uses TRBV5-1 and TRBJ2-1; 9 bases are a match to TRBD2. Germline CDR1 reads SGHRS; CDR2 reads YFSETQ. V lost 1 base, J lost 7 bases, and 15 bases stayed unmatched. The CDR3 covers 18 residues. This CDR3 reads CASSLLSLAGPPTNEQFF. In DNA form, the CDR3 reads TGCGCCAGCAGCTTGTTATCGCTAGCGGGGCCCCCCACTAATGAGCAGTTCTTC.

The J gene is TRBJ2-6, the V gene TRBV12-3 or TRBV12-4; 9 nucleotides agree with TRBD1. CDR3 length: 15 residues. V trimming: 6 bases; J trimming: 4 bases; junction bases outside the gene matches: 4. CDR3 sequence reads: CASSHRGQGANVLTF. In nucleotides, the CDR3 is TGTGCCAGCAGCCACAGGGGGCAAGGGGCCAACGTCCTGACTTTC.